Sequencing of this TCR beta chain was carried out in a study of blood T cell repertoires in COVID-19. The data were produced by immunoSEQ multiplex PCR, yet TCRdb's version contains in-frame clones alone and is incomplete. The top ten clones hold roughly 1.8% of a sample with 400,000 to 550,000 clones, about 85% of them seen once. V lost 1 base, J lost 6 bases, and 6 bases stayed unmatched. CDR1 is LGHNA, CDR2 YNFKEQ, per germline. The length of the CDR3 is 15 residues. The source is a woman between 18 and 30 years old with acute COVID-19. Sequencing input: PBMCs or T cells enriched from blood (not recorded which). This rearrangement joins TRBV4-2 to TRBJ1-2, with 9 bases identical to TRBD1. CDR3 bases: TGTGCCAGCAGCCAAGGCGGGTGGGACAGGGATGGCTACACCTTC. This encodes CASSQGGWDRDGYTF.